This note documents a single TCR beta chain sequence. This entry is derived from a study of long-term antiretroviral therapy in people with HIV. The germline gives CDR1 MGHRA, CDR2 YSYEKL. The V end was cut by 0 bases, the J end by 8 bases, with 13 bases between. The CDR3 has 14 residues. At survey level, the immunoSEQ assay was run in its v3.0 version. Profiling relied on immunoSEQ multiplex PCR, and the TCRdb table lists in-frame clones only, not all of them. The sample holds 16,000 or so clones, approximately 95% seen once. The TCR sequence derives from a man aged 25 to 40 with HIV. V and J are TRBV4-1 and TRBJ1-2, with D unclear. The sequenced sample was unsorted PBMCs, obtained around 10 years after starting antiretroviral therapy. The CDR3 is CASSQDTGNWGYTF. In DNA, the CDR3 is TGCGCCAGCAGCCAAGATACGGGGAATTGGGGCTACACCTTC.